This is a list of T cell receptor beta chains from one sample in a study of Ad26.COV2.S vaccination and SARS-CoV-2 variants. TCRdb's copy holds only in-frame clones and misses some; the assay was immunoSEQ multiplex PCR. This table holds around 400,000 clones, 75% to 95% found once. This sample comprised peripheral blood, obtained in a trial of Ad26.COV2.S vaccine versus placebo. These receptors all come from a person aged 18-60 years who received the Ad26.COV2.S COVID-19 vaccine or a placebo. Both conserved end residues are part of each CDR3. A D gene is named only where the DNA matches it firmly.

d_call	v_call	j_call	cdr3_aa	cdr3_nt
NA	TRBV5-6	TRBJ1-5	CASSFLLIPDSNQPQHF	TGTGCCAGCAGCTTCCTGCTGATCCCCGATAGCAATCAGCCCCAGCATTTT
NA	TRBV7-9	TRBJ2-6	CASSYGVPGANVLTF	TGTGCCAGCAGCTACGGAGTCCCTGGGGCCAACGTCCTGACTTTC
NA	TRBV5-1	TRBJ2-5	CASSLMGSTVQETQYF	TGCGCCAGCAGCTTGATGGGTTCGACAGTACAAGAGACCCAGTACTTC
NA	TRBV15	TRBJ2-3	CATSRAGNTQYF	TGTGCCACCAGCAGAGCAGGGAATACGCAGTATTTT
NA	TRBV7-3	TRBJ2-3	CASGSGTDTQYF	TGTGCCAGCGGCAGCGGAACAGATACGCAGTATTTT
TRBD2	TRBV6-2/TRBV6-3	TRBJ2-7	CASSSGLDTEQYF	TGTGCCAGCAGTTCGGGACTAGACACAGAGCAGTACTTC
NA	TRBV30	TRBJ1-4	CAWSRIGEKLFF	TGTGCCTGGAGTCGTATCGGTGAAAAACTGTTTTTT
NA	TRBV18	TRBJ2-7	CASSTPPGLNYEQYF	TGTGCCAGCTCAACACCCCCAGGGCTGAACTACGAGCAGTACTTC
NA	TRBV6-5	TRBJ1-2	CASSPGPDGYTF	TGTGCCAGCAGTCCGGGACCGGATGGCTACACCTTC
NA	TRBV7-2	TRBJ2-5	CASSWPGIGQETQYF	TGTGCCAGCAGCTGGCCAGGGATAGGTCAAGAGACCCAGTACTTC
NA	TRBV19	TRBJ2-1	CASLRVGSAYNEQFF	TGTGCCAGCTTGAGGGTGGGATCGGCCTACAATGAGCAGTTCTTC
TRBD2	TRBV7-9	TRBJ2-1	CASSLSGSSYNEQFF	TGTGCCAGCAGCTTAAGCGGGAGCTCCTACAATGAGCAGTTCTTC
NA	TRBV19	TRBJ2-3	CASSPWGSTDTQYF	TGTGCCAGTAGCCCCTGGGGTAGCACAGATACGCAGTATTTT